The source of this T cell receptor beta chain is a study of blood T cell repertoires in COVID-19. Whole-study context: T cells, B-cell-depleted T cells, or PBMCs supplied cDNA or gDNA.

Sequencing used immunoSEQ multiplex PCR; TCRdb keeps in-frame clones, though not all of them. The sample includes 97,000 or so clones, roughly 87% seen only once; the top ten take more than 4.5%. The CDR3 contains 14 residues. CDR1 is MDHEN, CDR2 SYDVKM, per germline. The V segment lost 7 bases and the J segment 5 bases; nucleotides outside the gene matches: 10. The clonotype comes from a woman aged 50 to 60 with COVID-19, enrolled during active disease. Source material: peripheral blood. The J gene is TRBJ1-1, the V gene TRBV28; 7 bases are a match to TRBD1. In DNA, the CDR3 is TGTGCCAGCACTCCTCAGGACAGGACGACTGAAGCTTTCTTT. This translates into CASTPQDRTTEAFF.